This T cell receptor beta chain was profiled in a study of blood T cell repertoires in COVID-19. V trimming: 9 bases; J trimming: 4 bases; junction bases outside the gene matches: 8. This CDR3 is 14 amino acids long. Germline loops: CDR1 LNHDA, CDR2 SQIVND (reference sequence). In the original analysis: Amplifying reference gene primers gave estimates of nucleated cell counts. Assay: immunoSEQ multiplex PCR; the TCRdb copy retains only in-frame clones and omits some. V and J calls plus clone size are reproduced from that table; the DNA served to infer D and trimming. The table records approximately 200,000 clones, about 90% of them present only once.

The sequenced sample was peripheral blood. The rearrangement joins TRBV19 to TRBJ2-1, with 8 bases aligning to TRBD1. This clonotype was obtained from a man aged 18 to 29 with active or convalescent COVID-19. The CDR3 DNA sequence: TGTGCCAGCAGACTTTGGACAGGGTACAATGAGCAGTTCTTC. Encoded protein: CASRLWTGYNEQFF.